This note documents a single TCR beta chain sequence. What it binds is not known. Sample-barcoded 5' priming and a J-beta primer mix drove a second PCR of roughly 6 to 12 cycles. There were at least 2.5 million CDR3-containing paired-end reads obtained from each sample. TCRdb reprocessed the 5' RACE reads via MiXCR and lists one record per CDR3 protein. The table lists under 2,000,000 distinct CDR3 sequences, less than 50% of them singletons. The data are from a study of blood T cells in healthy people across ages. Notes on the study in general: Both higher diversity and more naive CD4+ cells marked long-lived donors when set against aged donors. Unsorted PBMC material precluded a definitive naive versus antigen-experienced comparison.

This CDR3 has 14 amino acids. V lost 5 bases and J 8 bases, leaving 13 bases between the germline ends. Germline-derived CDR1 and CDR2 are MDHEN and SYDVKM. The receptor's source is a middle-aged woman in good health. The genes are TRBV28 and TRBJ1-6; D is possibly TRBD1 (6 bases). Sequences were obtained from blood. CDR3 DNA: TGTGCCAGCAGTAGTAACACAGGGCATTCACCCCTCCACTTT. The encoded protein is CASSSNTGHSPLHF.